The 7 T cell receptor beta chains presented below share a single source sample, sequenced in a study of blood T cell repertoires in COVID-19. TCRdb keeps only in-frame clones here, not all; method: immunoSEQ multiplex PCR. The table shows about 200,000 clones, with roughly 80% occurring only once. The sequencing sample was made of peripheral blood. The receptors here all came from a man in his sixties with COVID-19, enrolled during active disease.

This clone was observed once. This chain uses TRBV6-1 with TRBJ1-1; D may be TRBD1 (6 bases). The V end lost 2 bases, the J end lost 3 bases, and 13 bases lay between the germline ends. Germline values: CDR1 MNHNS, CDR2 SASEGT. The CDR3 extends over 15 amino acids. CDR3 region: CASSETLDSYTEAFF. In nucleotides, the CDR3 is TGTGCCAGCAGTGAAACCCTGGACAGCTACACTGAAGCTTTCTTT.

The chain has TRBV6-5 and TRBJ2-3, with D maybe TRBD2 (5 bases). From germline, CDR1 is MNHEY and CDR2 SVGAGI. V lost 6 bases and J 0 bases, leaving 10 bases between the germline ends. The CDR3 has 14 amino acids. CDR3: CASREDASTDTQYF. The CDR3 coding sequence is TGTGCCAGCAGGGAGGATGCTAGCACAGATACGCAGTATTTT.

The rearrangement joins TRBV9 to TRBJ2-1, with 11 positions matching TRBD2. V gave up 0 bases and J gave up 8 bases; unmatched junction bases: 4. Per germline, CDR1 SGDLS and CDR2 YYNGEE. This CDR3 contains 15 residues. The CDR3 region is CASSVGLAGLDEQFF. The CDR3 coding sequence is TGTGCCAGCAGCGTAGGACTAGCGGGACTAGATGAGCAGTTCTTC.

The CDR3 loop is CAIRPGLAGGNQETQYF. CDR3 nucleotide sequence: TGTGCCATCAGACCGGGACTAGCGGGAGGGAACCAAGAGACCCAGTACTTC. The gene calls are TRBV10-3 and TRBJ2-5; 16 bases map to TRBD2. CDR1 and CDR2 (germline): ENHRY, SYGVKD. Trimming took 6 bases from V and 0 from J; bases not matched to a gene: 4. There are 17 residues in the CDR3.

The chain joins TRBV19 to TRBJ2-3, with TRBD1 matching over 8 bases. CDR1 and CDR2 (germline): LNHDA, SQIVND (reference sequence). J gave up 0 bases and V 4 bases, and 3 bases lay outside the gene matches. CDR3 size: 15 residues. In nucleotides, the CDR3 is TGTGCCAGTAGTACGACAGGGGCTAGCACAGATACGCAGTATTTT. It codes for CASSTTGASTDTQYF.

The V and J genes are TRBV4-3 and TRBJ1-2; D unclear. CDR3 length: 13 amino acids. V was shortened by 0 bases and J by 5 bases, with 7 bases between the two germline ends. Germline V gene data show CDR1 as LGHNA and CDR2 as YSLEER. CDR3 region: CASSQETRYGYTF. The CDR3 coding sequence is TGCGCCAGCAGCCAAGAGACTCGATATGGCTACACCTTC.

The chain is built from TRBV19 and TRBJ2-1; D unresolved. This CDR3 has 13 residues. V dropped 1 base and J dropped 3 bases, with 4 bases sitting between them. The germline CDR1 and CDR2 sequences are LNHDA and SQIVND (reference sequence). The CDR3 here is CASSIGNYNEQFF. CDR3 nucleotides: TGTGCCAGTAGTATAGGTAACTACAATGAGCAGTTCTTC.